Presented here are 28 T cell receptor beta chains from one specimen sequenced in a study of CD8 T cells in Susac syndrome. Reverse transcription of roughly 0.5 to 1 ug RNA was carried out with random hexamers. TCRdb re-analysed the immunoSEQ multiplex PCR reads in MiXCR, keeping a single row per CDR3 protein. Of roughly 50,000 distinct CDR3 sequences listed, 90% to 95% are singletons. The specimen sequenced was CD8+ T cells from PBMCs. The receptors derive from a human donor in good health.

The chain couples TRBV12-3 or TRBV12-4 to TRBJ1-1; 7 nucleotides align to TRBD1. The CDR3 has 12 residues. V was clipped by 4 bases and J by 8 bases; unmatched bases: 4. CDR3 nucleotides: TGTGCCAGCAGTTCACAGGGGTTAGAAGCTTTCTTT. It is translated as CASSSQGLEAFF.

J is TRBJ2-5 and V is TRBV9; D perhaps matches TRBD2 (5 bases). V was clipped by 2 bases and J by 5 bases, with 10 bases between them. The CDR3 runs 13 residues. Germline V gene data show CDR1 as SGDLS and CDR2 as YYNGEE. The CDR3 nucleotides read TGTGCCAGCAGCGTCCCGGGATCGGAGACCCAGTACTTC. Translating gives CASSVPGSETQYF. The complete variable domain, with remaining parts taken from reference TRBV9 and TRBJ2-5, reads DSGVTQTPKHLITATGQRVTLRCSPRSGDLSVYWYQQSLDQGLQFLIQYYNGEERAKGNILERFSAQQFPDLHSELNLSSLELGDSALYFCASSVPGSETQYFGPGTRLLVL.

A remark on this clonotype: One end of the junction fails to match germline, which may point to a read error. This rearrangement joins TRBV7-8 to TRBJ2-1; the D call may be TRBD1 or TRBD2 (5 bases each). Germline V CDR1 and CDR2: SGHVS, FQNEAQ. CDR3 size: 12 residues. This CDR3 is CASSRGDLETGF. CDR3 DNA: TGTGCCAGCAGCCGTGGGGACCTCGAGACTGGTTTC.

The chain couples TRBV4-2 to TRBJ2-7; D unresolved. V was pared by 1 base and J by 2 bases, with 6 bases between. Germline CDR1 is LGHNA and CDR2 is YNFKEQ. The CDR3 runs 13 residues. The CDR3 spells CASSQGLAYEQYF. CDR3 bases: TGTGCCAGCAGCCAAGGGCTCGCCTACGAGCAGTACTTC.

J is TRBJ2-1 and V is TRBV5-1; TRBD2 might be the D (5 bases). V lost 0 bases and J lost 0, with 10 bases in between. The CDR3 runs 16 residues. CDR1 is SGHRS and CDR2 is YFSETQ in the germline V gene. As DNA, the CDR3 is TGCGCCAGCAGCTTGGATACGGGGTACTCCTACAATGAGCAGTTCTTC. Translated: CASSLDTGYSYNEQFF.

This chain uses TRBV10-3 with TRBJ2-1; D tentatively reads TRBD1 or TRBD2 (5 bases each). V was pared by 4 bases and J by 7 bases, with 20 bases between. This CDR3 region has 16 residues. Germline V gene lookup returns CDR1 ENHRY and CDR2 SYGVKD. The CDR3 loop reads CAISGPGDTGGNEQFF. The CDR3 DNA sequence: TGTGCCATCAGTGGCCCCGGGGATACTGGGGGAAATGAGCAGTTCTTC.

The chain uses TRBV19 and TRBJ1-2; D possibly corresponds to TRBD1 (5 bases). Trimming shortened V by 0 bases and J by 4 bases, and 15 bases separated the two germline ends. The germline V gene has CDR1 LNHDA and CDR2 SQIVND (reference sequence). The CDR3 is made up of 16 amino acids. CDR3 residues: CASSIEGAAAVYGYTF. The CDR3 bases are TGTGCCAGTAGTATAGAAGGGGCGGCGGCGGTCTATGGCTACACCTTC.

The chain uses TRBV12-5 and TRBJ2-7, with D possibly matching TRBD1 (7 bases). The CDR3 totals 13 residues. From germline, CDR1 is LGHNT and CDR2 FRNRAP. Trimming took off 6 bases at V and 4 bases at J, with 13 bases between the two ends. In DNA form, the CDR3 reads TGTGCTAGTGGGAAGACAGGGAGGTACGAGCAGTACTTC. Its protein product is CASGKTGRYEQYF.

This clonotype was detected once. The gene calls are TRBV7-8 and TRBJ2-3, with a weak D call TRBD2 (5 bases). Germline V gene lookup returns CDR1 SGHVS and CDR2 FQNEAQ. With 1 base removed from V and 4 bases from J, the gap between germline ends came to 15 bases. The CDR3 extends over 16 amino acids. CDR3 protein: CASSLGAGRAPDTQYF. The CDR3 DNA reads TGTGCCAGCAGCTTAGGTGCGGGCCGGGCACCAGATACGCAGTATTTT.

This chain links TRBV10-3 with TRBJ1-2; D ambiguous. V lost 0 bases to trimming and J lost 2 bases, with 10 bases between them. Germline V gives CDR1 ENHRY, CDR2 SYGVKD. This CDR3 has 15 residues. The CDR3 is CAISESVTGNYGYTF. CDR3 coding DNA: TGTGCCATCAGTGAGTCGGTCACGGGAAACTATGGCTACACCTTC.

The rearrangement joins TRBV19 to TRBJ2-7; TRBD1 matches 8 bases. Losses at the gene ends were 2 bases for V and 4 bases for J; bases not matched to a gene: 4. The CDR3 is 14 amino acids. Germline lookup yields CDR1 LNHDA and CDR2 SQIVND (reference sequence). CDR3 sequence: CASSISGTGYEQYF. The CDR3 DNA follows: TGTGCCAGTAGTATATCCGGGACAGGTTACGAGCAGTACTTC.

The chain uses TRBV4-1 and TRBJ1-1; tentative D call: TRBD1 (5 bases). With 2 bases removed from V and 1 base from J, the gap between germline ends came to 11 bases. The length of the CDR3 is 15 residues. The germline V gene has CDR1 MGHRA and CDR2 YSYEKL. The CDR3, as DNA: TGCGCCAGCAGCCAATTCCTGACAGCGAACACTGAAGCTTTCTTT. It specifies CASSQFLTANTEAFF.

The J gene is TRBJ1-1, the V gene TRBV5-6, with a possible D match to TRBD1 (5 bases). The length of the CDR3 is 13 residues. Trimming took 0 bases from V and 8 from J, leaving 11 bases between them. CDR1 is SGHDT, CDR2 YYEEEE, per germline. The CDR3 sequence: CASSLGAGPEAFF. In DNA form, the CDR3 reads TGTGCCAGCAGCTTGGGAGCGGGACCAGAAGCTTTCTTT.

The CDR3 bases are TGTGCCAGCAGCTTAGGACAGGGAGGGTTCGAAGCTTTCTTT. Translating gives CASSLGQGGFEAFF. This rearrangement joins TRBV11-2 to TRBJ1-1; 7 bases are shared with TRBD1. The CDR3 runs 14 residues. In germline, CDR1 is SGHAT, CDR2 FQNNGV. Germline trimming cut 1 base from V and 8 bases from J; bases unmatched to any gene: 7. Together with reference TRBV11-2 and TRBJ1-1, the CDR3 gives the full variable domain: EAGVAQSPRYKIIEKRQSVAFWCNPISGHATLYWYQQILGQGPKLLIQFQNNGVVDDSQLPKDRFSAERLKGVDSTLKIQPAKLEDSAVYLCASSLGQGGFEAFFGQGTRLTVV.

This chain uses TRBV12-3 or TRBV12-4 with TRBJ1-5, with D possibly TRBD1 on 5 matching bases. The CDR3 is made up of 14 amino acids. The V and J ends lost 4 bases and 0 bases respectively, with 7 bases between them. The CDR3 is CASSWGSSNQPQHF. The CDR3 DNA follows: TGTGCCAGCAGTTGGGGGAGTAGCAATCAGCCCCAGCATTTT.

The chain links TRBV7-8 to TRBJ1-1, with D hard to call. This CDR3 has 14 residues. Germline V lookup: CDR1 SGHVS, CDR2 FQNEAQ. Trimming pared 0 bases from V and 1 base from J, leaving 6 bases between. The CDR3: CASSLAGPNTEAFF. Written as DNA, the CDR3 is TGTGCCAGCAGCTTAGCGGGCCCGAACACTGAAGCTTTCTTT.

The chain uses TRBV19 and TRBJ2-7, with D tentatively TRBD1 (5 bases). Germline V gene sequence: CDR1 LNHDA, CDR2 SQIVND (reference sequence). Trimming stripped 4 bases from V and 0 bases from J, with 10 bases between. The length of the CDR3 is 14 residues. CDR3 in DNA: TGTGCCAGTAGTAACAGGATCGGCTCCTACGAGCAGTACTTC. It translates to CASSNRIGSYEQYF.

The chain uses TRBV4-3 and TRBJ2-6, with 10 bases aligning to TRBD2. The V and J ends lost 4 bases and 0 bases, in that order; junction bases with no gene match: 6. Germline V gene data show CDR1 as LGHNA and CDR2 as YSLEER. The length of the CDR3 is 18 residues. The CDR3 nucleotides are TGCGCCAGCAGCCCTTCTAGCGGGAGTTTCTCTGGGGCCAACGTCCTGACTTTC. Residues: CASSPSSGSFSGANVLTF.

The chain links TRBV12-3 or TRBV12-4 to TRBJ1-5, with a weak D call TRBD1 (5 bases). This CDR3 contains 15 residues. V gave up 7 bases and J gave up 4 bases, with 17 bases separating them. The CDR3 loop is CASNTGPGYNQPQHF. CDR3 DNA sequence: TGTGCCAGCAATACCGGGCCAGGGTATAATCAGCCCCAGCATTTT.

Written as DNA, the CDR3 is TGTGCCAGCAGCCCCGACGGTGGAAACACCATATATTTT. It codes for CASSPDGGNTIYF. The chain couples TRBV7-9 to TRBJ1-3; D gene ambiguous. The CDR3 is 13 amino acids. Germline-derived CDR1 and CDR2 are SEHNR and FQNEAQ (reference sequence). The germline V and J ends were trimmed by 5 bases and 3 bases, with 8 bases remaining between them.

The J gene is TRBJ2-7, the V gene TRBV29-1, with TRBD2 matching over 11 bases. The CDR3 has 17 residues. The trim removed 1 base at V and 2 bases at J, leaving 10 bases unmatched. Per the germline V gene, CDR1 is SQVTM and CDR2 is ANQGSEA. The CDR3 DNA reads TGCAGCGTTGAAGGACTAGCGGGGTGGTTCAGCCCCTACGAGCAGTACTTC. Residues: CSVEGLAGWFSPYEQYF.

This clonotype has more than one count but fewer than ten. One end of the junction varies from germline; a read error may be responsible. V is TRBV29-1 and J is TRBJ2-1; 15 bases align to TRBD2. From germline, CDR1 is SQVTM and CDR2 ANQGSEA. There are 20 residues in the CDR3. The CDR3 is CSVRGRAGTSGRSSYNEQFF. The CDR3 region has the DNA TGCAGCGTTAGAGGAAGGGCCGGGACTAGCGGGAGGAGCTCCTACAATGAGCAGTTTTTC.

The V gene is TRBV5-4, the J gene TRBJ2-2; 10 bases are shared with TRBD2. The junction had 3 bases not matched to a gene; V was cut back by 10 bases and J by 3 bases. The CDR3 consists of 13 residues. Germline V gene lookup returns CDR1 SGHNT and CDR2 YYREEE (reference sequence). The DNA of the CDR3 is TGTGCCTGGACTAGCGGCGACACCGGGGAGCTGTTTTTT. This gives the protein CAWTSGDTGELFF.

This clonotype was found once. The chain uses TRBV4-3 and TRBJ1-2; D is unclear. CDR3 size: 13 residues. Germline loops: CDR1 LGHNA, CDR2 YSLEER. V dropped 3 bases and J dropped 4 bases, with 9 bases sitting between them. This chain's CDR3 is CASSQDGGYGYTF. For the CDR3, the DNA is TGCGCCAGCAGCCAGGACGGCGGCTATGGCTACACCTTC.

The V call is TRBV27, the J call TRBJ2-1; D might be TRBD1 (5 bases). The V gene's germline CDR1 is MNHEY and CDR2 SMNVEV (reference sequence). Trimming shortened V by 2 bases and J by 7 bases, and 9 bases separated the two germline ends. This CDR3 region has 13 residues. The CDR3 sequence is CASSLVGANEQFF. CDR3 coding DNA: TGTGCCAGCAGTTTAGTAGGGGCGAATGAGCAGTTCTTC.

This clonotype was found once. This chain uses TRBV6-2 or TRBV6-3 with TRBJ1-2; a weak D match, TRBD1 (5 bases). Germline CDR1 is MNHEY and CDR2 is SVGEGT. This CDR3 is built from 12 residues. V gave up 2 bases and J gave up 8 bases, with 9 bases separating them. The CDR3 DNA is TGTGCCAGCAGTTACACCAGGGACGGCTACACCTTC. It yields the protein CASSYTRDGYTF.

The rearrangement links TRBV20-1 to TRBJ2-7; D is possibly TRBD1 (5 bases). CDR1 is DFQATT and CDR2 is SNEGSKA in the germline V gene (reference sequence). The CDR3 extends over 11 amino acids. The germline V and J ends were trimmed by 2 bases and 4 bases, with 6 bases remaining between them. CDR3 DNA sequence: TGCAGTGCTAGAAGGGGATACGAGCAGTACTTC. It specifies CSARRGYEQYF.

The rearrangement uses TRBV4-3 and TRBJ1-5; 7 nucleotides match TRBD1. V was clipped by 3 bases and J by 2 bases; unmatched bases: 4. The CDR3 extends over 15 amino acids. Germline V gene lookup returns CDR1 LGHNA and CDR2 YSLEER. In nucleotides, the CDR3 is TGCGCCAGCAGCCAGGGGACAGAGCGCAATCAGCCCCAGCATTTT. Translated: CASSQGTERNQPQHF.